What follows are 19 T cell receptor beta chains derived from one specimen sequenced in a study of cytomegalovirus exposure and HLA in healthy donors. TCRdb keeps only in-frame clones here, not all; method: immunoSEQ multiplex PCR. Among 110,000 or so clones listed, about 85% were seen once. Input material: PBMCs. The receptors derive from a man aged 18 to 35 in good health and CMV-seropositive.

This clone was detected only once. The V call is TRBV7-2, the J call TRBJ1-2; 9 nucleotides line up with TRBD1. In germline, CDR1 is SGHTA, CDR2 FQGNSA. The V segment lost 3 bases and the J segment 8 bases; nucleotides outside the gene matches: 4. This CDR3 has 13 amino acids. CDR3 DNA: TGTGCCAGCAGCTTTAGACAGGGGGACGGCTACACCTTC. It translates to CASSFRQGDGYTF. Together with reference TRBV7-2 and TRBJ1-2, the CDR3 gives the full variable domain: GAGVSQSPSNKVTEKGKDVELRCDPISGHTALYWYRQSLGQGLEFLIYFQGNSAPDKSGLPSDRFSAERTGGSVSTLTIQRTQQEDSAVYLCASSFRQGDGYTFGSGTRLTVV.

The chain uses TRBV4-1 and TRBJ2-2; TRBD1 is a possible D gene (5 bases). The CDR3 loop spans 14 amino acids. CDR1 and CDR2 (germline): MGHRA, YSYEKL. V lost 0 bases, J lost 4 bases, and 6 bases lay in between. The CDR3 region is CASSQDQGTGELFF. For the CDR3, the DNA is TGCGCCAGCAGCCAAGATCAGGGCACCGGGGAGCTGTTTTTT.

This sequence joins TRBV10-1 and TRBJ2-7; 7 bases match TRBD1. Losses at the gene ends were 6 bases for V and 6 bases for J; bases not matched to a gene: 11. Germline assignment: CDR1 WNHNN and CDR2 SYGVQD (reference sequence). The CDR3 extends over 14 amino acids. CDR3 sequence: CASSLQGPRSEQYF. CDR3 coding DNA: TGCGCCAGCAGCTTACAGGGGCCCCGCTCCGAGCAGTACTTC.

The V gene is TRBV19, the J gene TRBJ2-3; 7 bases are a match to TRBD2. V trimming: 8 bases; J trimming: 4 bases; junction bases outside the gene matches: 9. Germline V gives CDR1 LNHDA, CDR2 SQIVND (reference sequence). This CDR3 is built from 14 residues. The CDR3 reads CASSRRGVADTQYF. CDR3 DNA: TGTGCCAGTTCCCGACGGGGGGTGGCAGATACGCAGTATTTT. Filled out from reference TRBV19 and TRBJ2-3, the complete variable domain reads DGGITQSPKYLFRKEGQNVTLSCEQNLNHDAMYWYRQDPGQGLRLIYYSQIVNDFQKGDIAEGYSVSREKKESFPLTVTSAQKNPTAFYLCASSRRGVADTQYFGPGTRLTVL.

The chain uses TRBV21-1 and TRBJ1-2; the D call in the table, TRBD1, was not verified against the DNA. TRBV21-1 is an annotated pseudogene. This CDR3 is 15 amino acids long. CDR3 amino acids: CASSTPGGTGDGYTF. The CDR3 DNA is TGTGCCAGCAGCACCCCGGGCGGGACAGGGGATGGCTACACCTTC.

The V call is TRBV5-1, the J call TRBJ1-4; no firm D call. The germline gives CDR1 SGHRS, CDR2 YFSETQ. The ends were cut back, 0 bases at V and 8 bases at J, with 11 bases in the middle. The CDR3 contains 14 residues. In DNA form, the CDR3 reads TGCGCCAGCAGCTTGGTATGGATGGGCGAAAAACTGTTTTTT. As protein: CASSLVWMGEKLFF.

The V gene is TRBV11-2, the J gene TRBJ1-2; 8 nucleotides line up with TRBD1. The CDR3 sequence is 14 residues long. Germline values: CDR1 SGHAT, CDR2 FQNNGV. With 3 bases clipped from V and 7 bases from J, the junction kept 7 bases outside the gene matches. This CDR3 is CASSFGTGSIGYTF. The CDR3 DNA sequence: TGTGCCAGCAGCTTCGGGACAGGCTCTATTGGCTACACCTTC.

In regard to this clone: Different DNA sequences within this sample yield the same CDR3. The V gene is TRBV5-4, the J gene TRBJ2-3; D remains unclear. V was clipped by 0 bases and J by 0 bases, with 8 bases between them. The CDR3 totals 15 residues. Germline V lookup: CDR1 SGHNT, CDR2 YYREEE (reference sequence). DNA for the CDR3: TGTGCCAGCAGCTTGGGGGCTCCTAGCACAGATACGCAGTATTTT. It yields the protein CASSLGAPSTDTQYF.

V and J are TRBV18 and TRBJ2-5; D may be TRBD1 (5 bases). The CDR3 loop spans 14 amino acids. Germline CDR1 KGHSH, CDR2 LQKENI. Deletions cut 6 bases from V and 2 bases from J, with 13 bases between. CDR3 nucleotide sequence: TGTGCCAGCTCCTCCGGTGACAGACAAGAGACCCAGTACTTC. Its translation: CASSSGDRQETQYF. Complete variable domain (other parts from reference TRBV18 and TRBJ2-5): NAGVMQNPRHLVRRRGQEARLRCSPMKGHSHVYWYRQLPEEGLKFMVYLQKENIIDESGMPKERFSAEFPKEGPSILRIQQVVRGDSAAYFCASSSGDRQETQYFGPGTRLLVL.

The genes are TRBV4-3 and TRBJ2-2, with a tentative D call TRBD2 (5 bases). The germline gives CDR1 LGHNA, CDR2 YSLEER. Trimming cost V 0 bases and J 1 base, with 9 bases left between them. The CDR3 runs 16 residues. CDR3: CASSQDYGVNTGELFF. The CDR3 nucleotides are TGCGCCAGCAGCCAAGATTACGGGGTGAACACCGGGGAGCTGTTTTTT.

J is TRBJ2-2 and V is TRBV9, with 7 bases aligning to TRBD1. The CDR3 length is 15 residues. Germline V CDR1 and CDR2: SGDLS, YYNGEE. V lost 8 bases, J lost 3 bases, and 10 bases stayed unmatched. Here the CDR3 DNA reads TGTGCCAGTTCTTTACAGGGGTCCTACACCGGGGAGCTGTTTTTT. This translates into CASSLQGSYTGELFF.

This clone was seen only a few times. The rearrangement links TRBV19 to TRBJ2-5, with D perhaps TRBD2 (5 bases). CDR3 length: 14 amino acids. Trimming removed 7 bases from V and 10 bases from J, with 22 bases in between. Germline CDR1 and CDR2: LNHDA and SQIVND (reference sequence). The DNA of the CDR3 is TGTGCCAGTACCGAAACTGGACCAACCGGGGTCCAGTACTTC. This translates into CASTETGPTGVQYF.

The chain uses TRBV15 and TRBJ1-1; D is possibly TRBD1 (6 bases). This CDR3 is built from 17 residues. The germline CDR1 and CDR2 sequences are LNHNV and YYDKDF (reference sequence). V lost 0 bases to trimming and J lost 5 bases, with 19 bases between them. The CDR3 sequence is CATSREVLLQGGTEAFF. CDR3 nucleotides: TGTGCCACCAGCAGAGAAGTTCTGTTACAGGGAGGGACTGAAGCTTTCTTT.

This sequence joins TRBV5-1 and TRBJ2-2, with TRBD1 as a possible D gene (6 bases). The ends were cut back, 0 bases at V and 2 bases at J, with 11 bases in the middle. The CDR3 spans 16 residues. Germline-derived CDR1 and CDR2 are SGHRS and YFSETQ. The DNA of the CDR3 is TGCGCCAGCAGCTTGGTGAGGACAGAAAACACCGGGGAGCTGTTTTTT. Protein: CASSLVRTENTGELFF.

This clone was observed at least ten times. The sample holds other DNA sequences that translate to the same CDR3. The CDR3 protein is CASSQDGTSGGYEQYF. DNA for the CDR3: TGTGCCAGCAGCCAAGATGGGACTAGCGGGGGTTACGAGCAGTACTTC. J is TRBJ2-7 and V is TRBV4-2; 14 nucleotides line up with TRBD2. Germline trimming cut 0 bases from V and 4 bases from J; bases unmatched to any gene: 2. CDR1 LGHNA and CDR2 YNFKEQ come from the germline V gene. The CDR3 sequence is 16 residues long.

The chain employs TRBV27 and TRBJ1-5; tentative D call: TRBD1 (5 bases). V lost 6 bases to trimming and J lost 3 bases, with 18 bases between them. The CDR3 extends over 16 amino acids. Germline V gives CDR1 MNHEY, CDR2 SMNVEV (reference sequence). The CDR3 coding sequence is TGTGCCAGCAGGGGTGGGACTCCGGACAACAATCAGCCCCAGCATTTT. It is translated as CASRGGTPDNNQPQHF.

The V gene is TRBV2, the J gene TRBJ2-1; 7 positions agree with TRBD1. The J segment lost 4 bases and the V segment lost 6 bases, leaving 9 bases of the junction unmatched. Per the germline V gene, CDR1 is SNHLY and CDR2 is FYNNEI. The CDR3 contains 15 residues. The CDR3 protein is CASRGDRGSYNEQFF. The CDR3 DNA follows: TGTGCCAGCAGGGGGGACAGAGGGTCATACAATGAGCAGTTCTTC.

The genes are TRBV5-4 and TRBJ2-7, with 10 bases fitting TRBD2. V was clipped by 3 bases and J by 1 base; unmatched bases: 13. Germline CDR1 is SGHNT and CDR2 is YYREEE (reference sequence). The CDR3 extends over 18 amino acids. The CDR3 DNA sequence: TGTGCCAGCAGCTCAGGACCCCCTAGCGGGGGCAAATCCTACGAGCAGTACTTC. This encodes CASSSGPPSGGKSYEQYF.

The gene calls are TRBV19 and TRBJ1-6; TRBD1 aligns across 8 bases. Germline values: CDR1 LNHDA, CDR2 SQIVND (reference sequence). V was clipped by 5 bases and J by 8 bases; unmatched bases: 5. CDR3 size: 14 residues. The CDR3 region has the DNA TGTGCCAGTAGTGACAGGGGTGGTTATTCACCCCTCCACTTT. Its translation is CASSDRGGYSPLHF.